Listed below are T cell receptor beta chains from one sample, sequenced in a study of cytomegalovirus exposure and HLA in healthy donors. Assay: immunoSEQ multiplex PCR; the TCRdb copy retains only in-frame clones and omits some. The sample has 55,000 to 80,000 clones, roughly 73% seen once; the top ten hold roughly a quarter. Sequencing input: PBMCs. These receptors were obtained from a woman between 40 and 55 years old in good health and CMV-seropositive. Each CDR3 is given with its conserved first and last residue. The D gene is left open where the match is weak. A row's size may be missing; if present it is once, few, many or a size class.

size: .; J: TRBJ2-7; V: TRBV2; D: .; DNA: TGTGCCAGCAGTGATGAGGGTGCGAGCGAGCAGTACTTC; CDR3: CASSDEGASEQYF
size: .; J: TRBJ1-5; V: TRBV7-3; D: .; DNA: TGTTCCAGCAGCTTAAGGGGGGATAGCAATCAGCCCCAGCATTTT; CDR3: CSSSLRGDSNQPQHF
size: .; J: TRBJ1-4; V: TRBV6-1; D: TRBD1; DNA: TGTGCCAGCAGTGGGGCCCCTGGACAGGGAGATGAAAAACTGTTTTTT; CDR3: CASSGAPGQGDEKLFF
size: .; J: TRBJ1-2; V: TRBV10-2; D: TRBD1; DNA: TGCGCCAGCAGTGAGTCGGGGACAGCTTACACCTTC; CDR3: CASSESGTAYTF
size: .; J: TRBJ2-7; V: TRBV18; D: .; DNA: TGTGCCAGCTCACCACCAGGGGCCCTCGGGGAGCAGTACTTC; CDR3: CASSPPGALGEQYF
size: .; J: TRBJ2-7; V: TRBV29-1; D: TRBD2; DNA: TGCAGCGTCAGTGTCGGGAGGTACGAGCAGTACTTC; CDR3: CSVSVGRYEQYF
size: few; J: TRBJ2-3; V: TRBV7-9; D: TRBD2; DNA: TGTGCCAGCAGCTTTAGCGGGGGAGCAGATACGCAGTATTTT; CDR3: CASSFSGGADTQYF
size: .; J: TRBJ2-7; V: TRBV18; D: .; DNA: TGTGCCAGCTCTCCGGACAGTCCGGGCGAGCAGTACTTC; CDR3: CASSPDSPGEQYF
size: .; J: TRBJ1-5; V: TRBV19; D: TRBD1; DNA: TGTGCCAGTAGCAGGGACAGGGGGAATCAGCCCCAGCATTTT; CDR3: CASSRDRGNQPQHF
size: .; J: TRBJ1-1; V: TRBV18; D: .; DNA: TGTGCCAGCTCCTCCCCTACGGGGGCGCGGGAGGAAGCTTTCTTT; CDR3: CASSSPTGAREEAFF
size: .; J: TRBJ2-6; V: TRBV5-4; D: .; DNA: TGTGCCAGCAGCTTAGGGGGACACGTCTCTGGGGCCAACGTCCTGACTTTC; CDR3: CASSLGGHVSGANVLTF
size: .; J: TRBJ2-7; V: TRBV28; D: .; DNA: TGTGCCAGCAGTGTTGGAGGGTACGAGCAGTACTTC; CDR3: CASSVGGYEQYF
size: few; J: TRBJ1-1; V: TRBV5-1; D: TRBD1; DNA: TGCGCCAGCAGCTTGAGGGGGCCAGGCACTGAAGCTTTCTTT; CDR3: CASSLRGPGTEAFF
size: .; J: TRBJ1-5; V: TRBV7-9; D: .; DNA: TGTTCCAGCAGCTTAATCTCTGATCAGCCCCAGCATTTT; CDR3: CSSSLISDQPQHF
size: .; J: TRBJ2-1; V: TRBV15; D: TRBD2; DNA: TGTGCCACCAGCAGAGGACTAGCGGGCTCCTACAATGAGCAGTTCTTC; CDR3: CATSRGLAGSYNEQFF
size: few; J: TRBJ2-1; V: TRBV15; D: .; DNA: TGTGCCACCAGCAGACGCCGCCCCGACAGCTACAATGAGCAGTTCTTC; CDR3: CATSRRRPDSYNEQFF
size: .; J: TRBJ1-4; V: TRBV6-1; D: .; DNA: TGTGCCAGCAGTGTATCTAATGAAAAACTGTTTTTT; CDR3: CASSVSNEKLFF
size: .; J: TRBJ2-3; V: TRBV15; D: .; DNA: TGTGCCACCAGCACCGGGCAGGGAGATACGCAGTATTTT; CDR3: CATSTGQGDTQYF
size: .; J: TRBJ1-2; V: TRBV4-3; D: .; DNA: TGCGCCAGCAGCCACGGGGATGGCTATGGCTACACCTTC; CDR3: CASSHGDGYGYTF
size: once; J: TRBJ2-5; V: TRBV7-6; D: TRBD1; DNA: TGTGCCTCCCGACAGGGGGCGGGCCAAGAGACCCAGTACTTC; CDR3: CASRQGAGQETQYF
size: few; J: TRBJ1-2; V: TRBV19; D: .; DNA: TGTGCCAGTAGTATGGAAACAGGGCATGGCTACACCTTC; CDR3: CASSMETGHGYTF
size: .; J: TRBJ2-3; V: TRBV19; D: .; DNA: TGTGCCAGTAGTTCCCCCGGGAAGTTCACAGATACGCAGTATTTT; CDR3: CASSSPGKFTDTQYF
size: .; J: TRBJ2-1; V: TRBV14; D: TRBD1; DNA: TGTGCCAGCAGCTTTTCCCCCGGGACAGGGCCGAATGAGCAGTTCTTC; CDR3: CASSFSPGTGPNEQFF
size: .; J: TRBJ2-7; V: TRBV4-2; D: .; DNA: TGTGCCAGCAGCCTAAGGACAGAATTTGTCGAGCAGTACTTC; CDR3: CASSLRTEFVEQYF
size: .; J: TRBJ2-3; V: TRBV9; D: TRBD1; DNA: TGTGCCAGCAGCTTCGGACAGGGGGCGCCGCAGTATTTT; CDR3: CASSFGQGAPQYF
size: .; J: TRBJ2-7; V: TRBV30; D: TRBD2; DNA: TGTGCCTGGAGTGTCCGGGGGGGCGAGCAGTACTTC; CDR3: CAWSVRGGEQYF